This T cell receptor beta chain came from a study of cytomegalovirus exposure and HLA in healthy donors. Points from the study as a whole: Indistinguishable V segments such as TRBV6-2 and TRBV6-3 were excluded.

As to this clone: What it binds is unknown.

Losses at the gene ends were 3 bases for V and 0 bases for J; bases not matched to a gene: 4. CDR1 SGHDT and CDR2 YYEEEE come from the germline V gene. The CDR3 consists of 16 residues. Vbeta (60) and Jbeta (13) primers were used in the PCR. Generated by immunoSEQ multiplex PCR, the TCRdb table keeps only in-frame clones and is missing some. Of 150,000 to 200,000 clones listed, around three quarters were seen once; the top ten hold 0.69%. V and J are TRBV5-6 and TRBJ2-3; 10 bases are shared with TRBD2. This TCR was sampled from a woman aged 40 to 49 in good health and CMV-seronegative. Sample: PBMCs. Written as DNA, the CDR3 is TGTGCCAGCAGCTGGGGGACTAGCGTCAGCACAGATACGCAGTATTTT. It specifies CASSWGTSVSTDTQYF.